Listed below are T cell receptor beta chains from one sample, sequenced in a study of shared clonotypes between healthy human individuals. Sequencing was performed with immunoSEQ multiplex PCR; in TCRdb, only in-frame clones are kept and a portion is missing. The sample lists nearly 1 million clones, over 60% seen once, with approximately 1.5% in the top ten. The sequenced sample consisted of memory CD4+ T cells sorted from blood. The receptors derive from a man aged 18 to 29 in good health. CDR3s include the opening cysteine and the closing phenylalanine or tryptophan. Fields, in order: J gene, V gene, D gene, CDR3 protein. A D gene is named only where the DNA matches it firmly.

>TRBJ1-6|TRBV30|.
CAWAGDPSPLHF
>TRBJ1-4|TRBV4-3|TRBD1
CASSQMDRGGEKLFF
>TRBJ1-5|TRBV19|.
CASSSQGFSNQPQHF
>TRBJ1-6|TRBV5-8|.
CASRVEGVYSPLHF
>TRBJ2-2|TRBV7-6|.
CASSLAGLNTGELFF
>TRBJ2-7|TRBV6-5|.
CASSITSIRYEQYF
>TRBJ1-3|TRBV4-2|.
CASSQRNAPASDSGNTIYF
>TRBJ1-1|TRBV19|TRBD1
CASRTGAFYNTEAFF
>TRBJ2-2|TRBV6-1|.
CASSVGQFTGELFF
>TRBJ2-2|TRBV12-5|TRBD2
CASGGGALAGYTGELFF
>TRBJ1-6|TRBV10-2|TRBD1
CASKGQGNSPLHF
>TRBJ1-5|TRBV6-6|.
CASSYYRSGDQPQHF
>TRBJ2-7|TRBV14|.
CASSQDSVFSYEQYF
>TRBJ2-5|TRBV9|.
CASSVDFCDIKETQYF
>TRBJ2-5|TRBV30|.
CAWSDWHQETQYF
>TRBJ1-1|TRBV10-3|.
CAISVTGGTEAFF
>TRBJ1-3|TRBV5-1|.
CASSQGPTSGNTIYF
>TRBJ2-7|TRBV19|.
CASSMMGAYEQYF
>TRBJ2-1|TRBV7-3|TRBD1
CASSLGQGSVNEQFF
>TRBJ2-3|TRBV10-3|.
CAIRASADTQYF
>TRBJ1-4|TRBV11-3|.
CASSPFARRLFF
>TRBJ1-1|TRBV14|.
CASSQGTEAFF
>TRBJ1-1|TRBV6-1|.
CASSYSWGGTEAFF
>TRBJ1-2|TRBV25-1|.
CASSDVRGRDHGYTF
>TRBJ2-5|TRBV15|.
CATSGGDGEAETQYF
>TRBJ1-6|TRBV19|TRBD1
CASSIRGPGSPLHF
>TRBJ2-7|TRBV6-4|.
CASSASGGMGEQYF
>TRBJ2-7|TRBV29-1|.
CSVGEGGSRGDEQYF
>TRBJ2-7|TRBV10-3|TRBD2
CAILAGGSYEQYF
>TRBJ1-1|TRBV7-3|.
CASSLWRRGAGTEAFF
>TRBJ2-1|TRBV6-6|.
CASRSPQQAQFF
>TRBJ2-5|TRBV7-2|.
CASSFNPIQETQYF
>TRBJ2-2|TRBV10-3|.
CATAGREDTGELFF
>TRBJ2-6|TRBV11-2|TRBD2
CASSLTGGSGANVLTF
>TRBJ2-5|TRBV4-3|TRBD1
CASSQDHRGETQYF
>TRBJ1-1|TRBV7-2|.
CASSFVERTEAFF
>TRBJ1-6|TRBV7-9|.
CASSFSVGQGISPLHF
>TRBJ2-5|TRBV18|.
CASSLTSLSGETQYF
>TRBJ1-2|TRBV9|.
CASSPAPSGFYGYTF
>TRBJ2-2|TRBV16|.
CASSQSQASTGELFF
>TRBJ2-7|TRBV10-3|.
CAISEKNPGTYEQYF
>TRBJ1-1|TRBV6-5|.
CASRPVRMEAFF
>TRBJ2-2|TRBV5-1|.
CASSFGGGTGELFF
>TRBJ2-5|TRBV11-2|.
CATGVQETQYF